This T cell receptor beta chain was found in a study of cytomegalovirus exposure and HLA in healthy donors. Findings of the study overall: As a later analysis showed, a missense DCLRE1C variant was linked to trimming of TCR beta V- and J-genes. Across HLA loci, a later analysis found differing TCR association rates, with DRB1 most and HLA-C fewest.

PCR amplification relied on 60 Vbeta primers (plus 13 Jbeta primers). Libraries were prepared by immunoSEQ multiplex PCR; TCRdb keeps only in-frame clonotypes and omits some of them. Of over 150,000 clones listed, roughly 78% were seen once; the top ten hold 1.5%. This clone was seen a handful of times. Its antigen is not identified. The clonotype was recovered from a girl between 10 and 17 years old in good health and CMV-seropositive. The source material was PBMCs.

The CDR3 DNA sequence: TGTGCCAGCAGCGCCGTACAGGCTACTGAAGCTTTCTTT. It specifies CASSAVQATEAFF. The gene calls are TRBV11-3 and TRBJ1-1, with D perhaps TRBD1 (5 bases). Germline V gene sequence: CDR1 SGHNT, CDR2 YENEEA. The V end lost 5 bases, the J end lost 5 bases, and 12 bases lay between the germline ends. The CDR3 loop spans 13 amino acids. Variable domain in full (rest from reference TRBV11-3 and TRBJ1-1): EAGVVQSPRYKIIEKKQPVAFWCNPISGHNTLYWYLQNLGQGPELLIRYENEEAVDDSQLPKDRFSAERLKGVDSTLKIQPAELGDSAVYLCASSAVQATEAFFGQGTRLTVV.